What follows describes a single T cell receptor (beta chain). Its antigen is as yet unknown. The data originate from a study of shared clonotypes between healthy human individuals. CD8 cells regarded as naive lacked CD45RO, were positively chosen for CCR7, and omitted terminally differentiated effector memory CD45RA+ cells. Produced via immunoSEQ multiplex PCR; TCRdb's table is partial and in-frame only. The table records around 2.1 million clones, about 93% of them present only once. Germline V gene sequence: CDR1 LGHNA, CDR2 YSLEER. The CDR3 spans 17 residues. V gave up 2 bases and J gave up 2 bases; unmatched junction bases: 4. Findings and caveats of the study: In the sorted subsets, rarefaction showed sequencing was incomplete despite large depth.

Sequencing input: naive CD8+ T cells from PBMCs. This chain links TRBV4-3 with TRBJ2-6; TRBD1 agrees at 9 bases. The sequence was collected from a man between 18 and 35 years old in good health. Some clones in this sample may be carry-over from other donors' samples. CDR3 in amino acids: CASSQITGGTGANVLTF. The CDR3 DNA reads TGCGCCAGCAGCCAAATCACAGGGGGCACTGGGGCCAACGTCCTGACTTTC.